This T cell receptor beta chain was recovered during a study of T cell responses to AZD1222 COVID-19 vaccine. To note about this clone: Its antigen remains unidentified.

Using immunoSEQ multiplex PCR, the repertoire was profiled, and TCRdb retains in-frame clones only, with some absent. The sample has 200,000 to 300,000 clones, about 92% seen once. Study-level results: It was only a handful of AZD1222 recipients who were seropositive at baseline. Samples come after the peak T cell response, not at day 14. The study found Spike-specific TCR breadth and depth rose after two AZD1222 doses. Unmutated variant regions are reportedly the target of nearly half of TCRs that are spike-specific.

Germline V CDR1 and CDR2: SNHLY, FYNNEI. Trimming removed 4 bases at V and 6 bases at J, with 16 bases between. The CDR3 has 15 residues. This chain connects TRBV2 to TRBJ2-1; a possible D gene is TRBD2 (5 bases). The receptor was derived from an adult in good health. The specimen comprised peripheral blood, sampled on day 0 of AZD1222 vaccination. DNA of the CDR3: TGTGCCAGCAGTGTTTCAGCGGACCCTACCAATGAGCAGTTCTTC. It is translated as CASSVSADPTNEQFF.